Following are 28 T cell receptor beta chains from one sample sequenced in a study of vaccination and CD4 T cells after COVID-19. Their cognate antigens are unknown. Documented treatment: roughly ten-day PBMC culture with coronavirus spike peptide pools or control peptides (ViraFEST assay). An Oncomine TCR Beta short-read assay was used to sequence the DNA from cultured CD4+ T cells. TCRdb ran MiXCR on the PCR reads and lists one entry per CDR3 protein. Of roughly 15,000 distinct CDR3 sequences listed, 60% to 65% were seen once; the top ten hold around a tenth. Sequencing was done on a sample of CD4+ T cells from blood, cultured in vitro. The source is a human donor who had recovered from COVID-19.

V usage is TRBV19 and J usage is TRBJ1-3; no clear D gene. The CDR3 totals 14 residues. Trimming stripped 2 bases from V and 7 bases from J, with 12 bases between. CDR1 and CDR2 from the germline V gene are LNHDA and SQIVND (reference sequence). Here the CDR3 DNA reads TGTGCCAGTAGTATAAAGGCCGTCGGTAACACCATATATTTT. As protein: CASSIKAVGNTIYF. The whole variable domain, remainder taken from reference TRBV19 and TRBJ1-3, is DGGITQSPKYLFRKEGQNVTLSCEQNLNHDAMYWYRQDPGQGLRLIYYSQIVNDFQKGDIAEGYSVSREKKESFPLTVTSAQKNPTAFYLCASSIKAVGNTIYFGEGSWLTVV.

Here the CDR3 reads CASSLSLAGGREDTQYF. The CDR3 DNA is TGTGCCAGCAGTTTATCCCTAGCGGGAGGGCGGGAAGATACGCAGTATTTT. This rearrangement joins TRBV27 to TRBJ2-3, with 12 bases fitting TRBD2. Germline-derived CDR1 and CDR2 are MNHEY and SMNVEV (reference sequence). This CDR3 spans 17 amino acids. J gave up 5 bases and V 0 bases, and 6 bases lay outside the gene matches.

This chain links TRBV10-3 with TRBJ2-3; tentatively, D is TRBD1 or TRBD2 (5 bases each). V lost 10 bases, J lost 0 bases, and 11 bases lay in between. This CDR3 contains 13 residues. Germline-derived CDR1 and CDR2 are ENHRY and SYGVKD. CDR3 residues: CASREPSTDTQYF. CDR3 DNA sequence: TGTGCCAGCAGGGAGCCCAGCACAGATACGCAGTATTTT.

The gene calls are TRBV6-1 and TRBJ2-7, with D tentatively TRBD1 (6 bases). Germline-derived CDR1 and CDR2 are MNHNS and SASEGT. Trimming pared 4 bases from V and 5 bases from J, leaving 9 bases between. The CDR3 runs 12 residues. The CDR3 protein is CASSGQDHEQYF. CDR3 nucleotides: TGTGCCAGCAGTGGACAGGACCACGAGCAGTACTTC.

This clonotype was seen only a few times. This chain links TRBV10-3 with TRBJ2-1, with a tentative D call TRBD2 (6 bases). CDR3 length equals 14 residues. Germline-derived CDR1 and CDR2 are ENHRY and SYGVKD. V was trimmed by 0 bases and J by 6 bases, leaving 9 bases between them. The CDR3 protein is CAISESGLSNEQFF. CDR3 DNA: TGTGCCATCAGTGAGTCGGGACTCAGCAATGAGCAGTTCTTC.

V is TRBV24-1 and J is TRBJ2-5; D gene ambiguous. From germline, CDR1 is KGHDR and CDR2 SFDVKD. The CDR3 spans 14 residues. Between the trimmed V and J ends, which lost 3 bases and 2 bases, there was a span of 9 bases. The CDR3 sequence is CATSDRTVQETQYF. The CDR3 coding sequence is TGTGCCACCAGTGATCGGACGGTACAAGAGACCCAGTACTTC.

CDR3 region: CATSDSRRRVGAFF. The CDR3 region has the DNA TGTGCCACCAGTGATTCCAGGAGACGAGTGGGGGCTTTCTTT. V usage is TRBV24-1 and J usage is TRBJ1-1; no firm D call. Trimming stripped 2 bases from V and 11 bases from J, with 17 bases between. The germline V gene has CDR1 KGHDR and CDR2 SFDVKD. This CDR3 region has 14 residues.

This clonotype was picked up a small number of times. The genes are TRBV19 and TRBJ1-1; 7 bases map to TRBD1. Germline V gene lookup returns CDR1 LNHDA and CDR2 SQIVND (reference sequence). The CDR3 contains 13 residues. Unmatched junction bases numbered 2, after V lost 4 bases and J lost 3 bases. In nucleotides, the CDR3 is TGTGCCAGTAGTACCCAGGGGGACACTGAAGCTTTCTTT. Translating it yields CASSTQGDTEAFF.

V and J are TRBV5-1 and TRBJ2-1; the D is unclear. The CDR3 is made up of 13 amino acids. Germline CDR1 and CDR2: SGHRS and YFSETQ. The V gene lost 4 bases and the J gene lost 0 bases, with 5 bases spanning the gap. The CDR3 reads CASSPSSYNEQFF. Here the CDR3 DNA reads TGCGCCAGCAGCCCTAGCTCCTACAATGAGCAGTTCTTC. The full variable domain, rest sourced from reference TRBV5-1 and TRBJ2-1, is KAGVTQTPRYLIKTRGQQVTLSCSPISGHRSVSWYQQTPGQGLQFLFEYFSETQRNKGNFPGRFSGRQFSNSRSEMNVSTLELGDSALYLCASSPSSYNEQFFGPGTRLTVL.

This clonotype was recorded only once. The genes are TRBV5-1 and TRBJ2-3; 9 bases fit TRBD2. V lost 0 bases to trimming and J lost 5 bases; unmatched junction nucleotides: 7. The CDR3 runs to 16 residues. The V gene's germline CDR1 is SGHRS and CDR2 YFSETQ. The CDR3 reads CASSLGIAGEGDTQYF. CDR3 in DNA: TGCGCCAGCAGCTTGGGAATAGCGGGAGAGGGAGATACGCAGTATTTT.

V and J are TRBV20-1 and TRBJ2-2, with TRBD2 identical over 14 bases. Trimming took 2 bases from V and 4 from J; bases not matched to a gene: 6. The CDR3 extends over 17 amino acids. Germline CDR1 reads DFQATT; CDR2 reads SNEGSKA (reference sequence). The CDR3 loop reads CSARTTSGRGGTGELFF. CDR3 DNA sequence: TGCAGTGCTAGAACGACTAGCGGGAGGGGGGGCACCGGGGAGCTGTTTTTT.

The gene calls are TRBV10-3 and TRBJ1-1; no reliable D call. Germline CDR1 is ENHRY and CDR2 is SYGVKD. Trimming pared 0 bases from V and 1 base from J, leaving 3 bases between. The CDR3 consists of 13 residues. The CDR3 region is CAISESGNTEAFF. Here the CDR3 DNA reads TGTGCCATCAGTGAGTCAGGGAACACTGAAGCTTTCTTT.

This clonotype appeared once. V gene TRBV21-1 combines with J gene TRBJ1-6. TRBV21-1 is termed a pseudogene. The CDR3 loop spans 15 amino acids. DNA of the CDR3: TGTGCCAGCAGCAAAGCGGGTAACAATAATTCACCCCTCCACTTT. Translated, it gives CASSKAGNNNSPLHF.

The rearrangement joins TRBV28 to TRBJ2-5; no clear D. Trimming removed 6 bases at V and 4 bases at J, with 6 bases between. CDR3 length: 11 amino acids. Germline V gene lookup returns CDR1 MDHEN and CDR2 SYDVKM. In DNA, the CDR3 is TGTGCCAGCAGAAGGGTAGAGACCCAGTACTTC. Encoded protein: CASRRVETQYF.

J is TRBJ1-5 and V is TRBV7-9; possible D gene TRBD1, 6 bases. V dropped 4 bases and J dropped 5 bases, with 18 bases sitting between them. Germline assignment: CDR1 SEHNR and CDR2 FQNEAQ (reference sequence). This CDR3 has 16 amino acids. CDR3 DNA: TGTGCCAGCAGCTCCTCGGACAGAGGACCCTATCAGCCCCAGCATTTT. It encodes CASSSSDRGPYQPQHF. Using reference TRBV7-9 and TRBJ1-5 for the parts outside the CDR3, the full variable domain is DTGVSQNPRHKITKRGQNVTFRCDPISEHNRLYWYRQTLGQGPEFLTYFQNEAQLEKSRLLSDRFSAERPKGSFSTLEIQRTEQGDSAMYLCASSSSDRGPYQPQHFGDGTRLSIL.

V and J are TRBV20-1 and TRBJ2-1; TRBD2 aligns across 7 bases. With 4 bases clipped from V and 8 bases from J, the junction kept 17 bases outside the gene matches. The CDR3 contains 16 residues. Per germline, CDR1 DFQATT and CDR2 SNEGSKA (reference sequence). The CDR3 nucleotides are TGCAGTGCTAAGCCCCAATTCTCGACTAGCTGGGATGAGCAGTTCTTC. The encoded protein is CSAKPQFSTSWDEQFF.

V usage is TRBV20-1 and J usage is TRBJ2-7; D is ambiguous. The ends were cut back, 2 bases at V and 5 bases at J, with 16 bases in the middle. This CDR3 is 14 amino acids long. The germline gives CDR1 DFQATT, CDR2 SNEGSKA (reference sequence). The CDR3 region is CSARRRGARHEQYF. As DNA, the CDR3 is TGCAGTGCTAGACGACGCGGAGCTCGCCACGAGCAGTACTTC.

The V and J genes are TRBV7-6 and TRBJ2-1; TRBD1 aligns across 9 bases. Germline assignment: CDR1 SGHVS and CDR2 FNYEAQ. The ends lost 5 bases at V and 4 bases at J; junction bases unmatched: 6. There are 15 residues in the CDR3. CDR3 residues: CASSLGTGIYNEQFF. DNA for the CDR3: TGTGCCAGCAGCCTCGGGACAGGGATATACAATGAGCAGTTCTTC.

This rearrangement joins TRBV24-1 to TRBJ2-5; 11 nucleotides align to TRBD2. J lost 2 bases, V lost 5 bases, and 9 bases had no gene match. This CDR3 has 17 residues. The V gene's germline CDR1 is KGHDR and CDR2 SFDVKD. The CDR3 protein is CATSGLAGRGKQETQYF. CDR3 DNA sequence: TGTGCCACCAGTGGACTAGCGGGACGGGGGAAACAAGAGACCCAGTACTTC.

V is TRBV30 and J is TRBJ1-1, with D unresolved. Trimming stripped 5 bases from V and 0 bases from J, with 10 bases between. The germline V gene has CDR1 GTSNPN and CDR2 SVGIG (reference sequence). The CDR3 is 13 amino acids. The CDR3 sequence: CAWRQYMNTEAFF. CDR3 DNA: TGTGCCTGGCGGCAATACATGAACACTGAAGCTTTCTTT.

The chain joins TRBV30 to TRBJ2-1, with 7 positions matching TRBD2. Germline-derived CDR1 and CDR2 are GTSNPN and SVGIG (reference sequence). Losses at the gene ends were 1 base for V and 4 bases for J; bases not matched to a gene: 1. The CDR3 has 13 amino acids. The CDR3 sequence is CAWSGGGYNEQFF. In DNA, the CDR3 is TGTGCCTGGAGTGGCGGGGGATACAATGAGCAGTTCTTC.

J is TRBJ1-5 and V is TRBV6-1; no firm D call. CDR3 size: 14 residues. V dropped 4 bases and J dropped 2 bases, with 9 bases sitting between them. CDR1 and CDR2 (germline): MNHNS, SASEGT. CDR3 nucleotide sequence: TGTGCCAGCAGTGCGTCAAGCGGCAATCAGCCCCAGCATTTT. Translated: CASSASSGNQPQHF.

The chain carries TRBV18 and TRBJ2-7, with TRBD2 identical over 8 bases. The V gene end was trimmed by 3 bases and the J gene end by 7 bases; junction bases not matched to a gene: 8. CDR3 length equals 14 residues. From germline, CDR1 is KGHSH and CDR2 LQKENI. The CDR3 region is CASSPAAGGGEQYF. Written as DNA, the CDR3 is TGTGCCAGCTCACCCGCGGCGGGAGGAGGAGAGCAGTACTTC.

The V call is TRBV12-3 or TRBV12-4, the J call TRBJ1-2; possible D gene TRBD1, 5 bases. The CDR3 extends over 18 amino acids. The V end lost 5 bases, the J end lost 1 base, and 23 bases lay between the germline ends. The CDR3 is CASSPLPGRRGVNYGYTF. The DNA for the CDR3 is TGTGCCAGCAGTCCGCTTCCAGGCAGGCGGGGGGTTAACTATGGCTACACCTTC.

This clonotype was counted between two and nine times. The chain couples TRBV20-1 to TRBJ1-5; TRBD1 aligns across 10 bases. The CDR3 runs 15 residues. Germline V gene data show CDR1 as DFQATT and CDR2 as SNEGSKA (reference sequence). The V gene end was trimmed by 6 bases and the J gene end by 2 bases; junction bases not matched to a gene: 7. CDR3: CSAFPGTGGNQPQHF. The DNA for the CDR3 is TGCAGTGCATTCCCCGGGACAGGGGGCAATCAGCCCCAGCATTTT.

The V gene is TRBV19, the J gene TRBJ2-5; 8 bases map to TRBD1. The J segment lost 7 bases and the V segment lost 7 bases, leaving 8 bases of the junction unmatched. This CDR3 region has 13 residues. CDR1 LNHDA and CDR2 SQIVND come from the germline V gene (reference sequence). For the CDR3, the DNA is TGTGCCAGTACCCTTGGACAGGGTATGACCCAGTACTTC. Its protein product is CASTLGQGMTQYF.

The V and J genes are TRBV28 and TRBJ1-3, with 7 bases matching TRBD1. The length of the CDR3 is 14 residues. Trimming cost V 5 bases and J 4 bases; bases outside gene matches: 5. The germline V gene encodes CDR1 MDHEN and CDR2 SYDVKM. The CDR3 nucleotides are TGTGCCAGCAGTCCCAGGACAGGCGGAAACACCATATATTTT. This gives the protein CASSPRTGGNTIYF.

The chain recombines TRBV6-2 or TRBV6-3 with TRBJ1-6; no clear D gene. The CDR3 sequence is 14 residues long. V was trimmed by 10 bases and J by 0 bases, leaving 10 bases between them. Germline CDR1 and CDR2: MNHEY and SVGEGT. The CDR3 coding sequence is TGTGCCACGGGTTCAAGCTCCTATAATTCACCCCTCCACTTT. Translation: CATGSSSYNSPLHF.